One and the same sample provided the 18 T cell receptor beta chains below, sequenced in a study of human T cells and chemical hapten exposure. Documented time point: healthy volunteer bleed at 2 weeks. Unfractionated whole blood yielded total RNA. TCRdb used MiXCR to reprocess the RACE reads, holding one entry per CDR3 protein. The data contain 130,000 or so distinct CDR3 sequences, around 8.2% of them singletons. The sequenced sample consisted of whole blood. The receptor source for this set is a male donor in good health. Some clones in this sample may be carry-over from other donors' samples.

This clonotype appeared a few times. The V call is TRBV10-2, the J call TRBJ2-5, with D possibly matching TRBD2 (5 bases). Trimming took off 0 bases at V and 2 bases at J, with 10 bases between the two ends. The CDR3 is 15 amino acids. Per germline, CDR1 WSHSY and CDR2 SAAADI. The CDR3 spells CASSESPDFQETQYF. The CDR3 nucleotides are TGCGCCAGCAGTGAGTCCCCGGACTTTCAAGAGACCCAGTACTTC.

This clonotype was counted ten times or more. The chain recombines TRBV5-6 with TRBJ2-7, with unresolved D. Trimming left V 1 base short and J 2 bases short, with 10 bases between. This CDR3 comprises 14 residues. Germline CDR1 SGHDT, CDR2 YYEEEE. CDR3 bases: TGTGCCAGCAGCTTGCTGGCAGGAGCCTACGAGCAGTACTTC. Amino acids: CASSLLAGAYEQYF.

This clonotype appeared a few times. This chain uses TRBV6-5 with TRBJ2-6, with D unclear. The germline V gene encodes CDR1 MNHEY and CDR2 SVGAGI. This CDR3 has 17 amino acids. Trimming took 0 bases from V and 3 from J, leaving 12 bases between them. This CDR3 is CASSYSSGRLGANVLTF. CDR3 nucleotide sequence: TGTGCCAGCAGTTACTCGTCAGGTCGGCTTGGGGCCAACGTCCTGACTTTC.

Note on this clonotype: One base away lies a much larger clone, so this may be a sequencing read error. The gene calls are TRBV4-2 and TRBJ1-2; possible D gene TRBD1, 5 bases. This CDR3 comprises 15 residues. The V gene's germline CDR1 is LGHNA and CDR2 YNFKEQ. Trimming removed 2 bases at V and 6 bases at J, with 16 bases between. For the CDR3, the DNA is TGTGCCAGCAGCCAACTAACAGAGGCAGGGAATGGCTACACCTTC. Translating it yields CASSQLTEAGNGYTF.

V gene TRBV6-1 combines with J gene TRBJ1-5; unclear D gene. Germline V CDR1 and CDR2: MNHNS, SASEGT. V lost 4 bases to trimming and J lost 3 bases, with 7 bases between them. The CDR3 length is 13 residues. CDR3 DNA: TGTGCCAGCAGTGCTGTACCCAATCAGCCCCAGCATTTT. This translates into CASSAVPNQPQHF.

This clonotype was counted only a few times. The J gene is TRBJ2-1, the V gene TRBV7-9; D is perhaps TRBD2 (6 bases). Per germline, CDR1 SEHNR and CDR2 FQNEAQ (reference sequence). The CDR3 has 16 residues. V dropped 5 bases and J dropped 2 bases, with 16 bases sitting between them. The CDR3 is CASSGPLEGPYNEQFF. The CDR3 region has the DNA TGTGCCAGCAGCGGACCCTTGGAGGGGCCCTACAATGAGCAGTTCTTC.

This clonotype appeared a few times. The chain is built from TRBV20-1 and TRBJ2-7, with TRBD1 matching over 7 bases. The CDR3 contains 16 residues. The J segment lost 9 bases and the V segment lost 0 bases, leaving 17 bases of the junction unmatched. Germline V gene data show CDR1 as DFQATT and CDR2 as SNEGSKA (reference sequence). The CDR3 DNA reads TGCAGTGCTAGAGATGAAGTAGGACAGGAGGCATTGGGGCAGTACTTC. Encoded protein: CSARDEVGQEALGQYF.

V gene TRBV18 combines with J gene TRBJ1-1; D not certain. V lost 6 bases and J lost 4, with 12 bases in between. Germline V gives CDR1 KGHSH, CDR2 LQKENI. The CDR3 loop spans 13 amino acids. The CDR3, as DNA: TGTGCCAGCTCGCTTGACGATGCCACTGAAGCTTTCTTT. Protein product: CASSLDDATEAFF.

This clonotype was counted at least ten times. The chain combines TRBV29-1 with TRBJ1-4; TRBD1 is a possible D gene (6 bases). V gave up 4 bases and J gave up 8 bases, with 11 bases separating them. Germline V CDR1 and CDR2: SQVTM, ANQGSEA. The CDR3 sequence is 12 residues long. The CDR3 nucleotides read TGCAGCGTTGGAGGGGGTCGCGAAAAACTGTTTTTT. Translating gives CSVGGGREKLFF.

This clonotype was seen repeatedly, ten times or more. The gene calls are TRBV5-1 and TRBJ1-1; 8 nucleotides align to TRBD1. The germline V gene encodes CDR1 SGHRS and CDR2 YFSETQ. V was clipped by 5 bases and J by 1 base; unmatched bases: 7. CDR3 length equals 15 residues. CDR3 loop: CASSITGTGNTEAFF. In nucleotides, the CDR3 is TGCGCCAGCAGTATTACCGGGACAGGGAACACTGAAGCTTTCTTT.

A word on this clonotype: A clone one base away is much larger, so this may be a read error. The J gene is TRBJ1-1, the V gene TRBV7-9, with a tentative D call TRBD1 (5 bases). Germline V gene lookup returns CDR1 SEHNR and CDR2 FQNEAQ (reference sequence). The CDR3 loop spans 15 amino acids. V shed 5 bases and J shed 5 bases, with 18 bases lying between them. This chain's CDR3 is CASSIYRGSETEAFF. CDR3 sequence (DNA): TGTGCCAGCAGCATATATCGGGGGAGTGAGACTGAAGCTTTCTTT.

As to this clonotype: A much larger clone is a single base away; this may be a read error. The chain uses TRBV11-2 and TRBJ2-3; TRBD2 aligns across 9 bases. V lost 11 bases and J lost 1; bases outside the gene matches: 13. The CDR3 runs to 16 residues. The germline gives CDR1 SGHAT, CDR2 FQNNGV. The CDR3 sequence is CAGKWLAGTGTDTQYF. CDR3 sequence (DNA): TGTGCCGGCAAATGGCTAGCGGGAACCGGCACAGATACGCAGTATTTT.

This chain links TRBV20-1 with TRBJ2-7, with D uncertain. Per germline, CDR1 DFQATT and CDR2 SNEGSKA (reference sequence). Trimming stripped 3 bases from V and 4 bases from J, with 7 bases between. The CDR3 length is 11 residues. The chain's CDR3 is CSASDRYEQYF. The CDR3 nucleotides read TGCAGTGCTAGCGACCGATACGAGCAGTACTTC.

This clonotype was seen repeatedly, ten times or more. The CDR3 end shows no conserved phenylalanine or tryptophan, and so a read error is likely. No DNA is shown, since the ends of the CDR3 on it are uncertain; the CDR3 is the one TCRdb lists. The genes are TRBV7-9 and TRBJ1-4. Counting both end residues, the CDR3 totals 9 amino acids. Germline CDR1 SEHNR, CDR2 FQNEAQ (reference sequence). CDR3 in amino acids: CASSHEGPL.

This clonotype was seen a handful of times. V is TRBV7-9 and J is TRBJ1-3; D is uncertain. This CDR3 has 16 residues. Trimming left V 5 bases short and J 5 bases short, with 19 bases between. The germline CDR1 and CDR2 sequences are SEHNR and FQNEAQ (reference sequence). The CDR3: CASSPSSGPRRNTIYF. CDR3 nucleotides: TGTGCCAGCAGCCCCTCATCCGGGCCTCGAAGAAACACCATATATTTT.

This clonotype has a single count. This may be a read error, as it is one base from a much larger clone. The chain links TRBV11-2 to TRBJ2-7, with TRBD1 matching 7 bases. The CDR3 loop spans 16 amino acids. Germline V CDR1 and CDR2: SGHAT, FQNNGV. The CDR3 nucleotides are TGTGTCAGCAGCATCCCCCCGGGACAGCGGTATTACGAGCAGTACTTC. Translation: CVSSIPPGQRYYEQYF.

At least ten counts were recorded for this clonotype. This rearrangement joins TRBV18 to TRBJ1-1; TRBD1 is a possible D gene (5 bases). V lost 6 bases to trimming and J lost 1 base, with 15 bases between them. Germline lookup yields CDR1 KGHSH and CDR2 LQKENI. This CDR3 is 15 amino acids long. This CDR3 is CASSPFSRENTEAFF. The CDR3 region has the DNA TGTGCCAGCTCGCCTTTTAGCAGGGAGAACACTGAAGCTTTCTTT.

The chain recombines TRBV2 with TRBJ2-7, with TRBD2 matching over 9 bases. The J segment lost 6 bases and the V segment lost 8 bases, leaving 11 bases of the junction unmatched. The CDR3 consists of 14 residues. Germline CDR1 and CDR2: SNHLY and FYNNEI. The CDR3 sequence: CASFEPGLAAEQYF. The CDR3, as DNA: TGTGCCAGCTTCGAACCGGGACTAGCCGCCGAGCAGTACTTC.